A single sample is the source of the 23 T cell receptor beta chains below, sequenced in a study of identical twins. TCRdb reprocessed the 5' RACE reads via MiXCR and lists one record per CDR3 protein. The sample lists about 550,000 distinct CDR3 sequences; about a fifth were seen once. In addition, the sample was reused for a study of yellow fever vaccine responses in identical twins.

Sequenced material: CD4+ T cells sorted from blood. Receptors originate from a woman aged 18-29 years in good health.

The J gene is TRBJ2-1, the V gene TRBV12-3 or TRBV12-4; the match to TRBD1 covers 9 bases. The CDR3 contains 15 residues. The J segment lost 7 bases and the V segment lost 2 bases, leaving 6 bases of the junction unmatched. Here the CDR3 reads CASSLMGQGVNEQFF. The CDR3 DNA is TGTGCCAGCAGTTTAATGGGACAGGGAGTAAATGAGCAGTTCTTC.

V usage is TRBV20-1 and J usage is TRBJ2-7; D may be TRBD2 (6 bases). Germline CDR1 is DFQATT and CDR2 is SNEGSKA (reference sequence). The CDR3 runs 12 residues. The V end lost 1 base, the J end lost 6 bases, and 10 bases lay between the germline ends. CDR3 residues: CSARGLALEQYF. In DNA form, the CDR3 reads TGCAGTGCTAGAGGCCTAGCGCTCGAGCAGTACTTC.

The V and J genes are TRBV7-9 and TRBJ2-2; weak D call: TRBD2 (5 bases). Germline V gene data show CDR1 as SEHNR and CDR2 as FQNEAQ (reference sequence). Trimming left V 5 bases short and J 4 bases short, with 14 bases between. CDR3 length equals 15 residues. CDR3 DNA sequence: TGTGCCAGCAGCAACGCCCGGGATTCCACCGGGGAGCTGTTTTTT. This codes for CASSNARDSTGELFF.

This clonotype was detected many times. This chain links TRBV5-1 with TRBJ2-2, with D unclear. The V gene's germline CDR1 is SGHRS and CDR2 YFSETQ. CDR3 size: 15 residues. The V end lost 0 bases, the J end lost 2 bases, and 8 bases lay between the germline ends. The CDR3 nucleotides are TGCGCCAGCAGCTTGGATCCTGTAAACACCGGGGAGCTGTTTTTT. Amino acid sequence: CASSLDPVNTGELFF.

The V call is TRBV2, the J call TRBJ2-3, with D tentatively TRBD2 (5 bases). The CDR3 loop spans 12 amino acids. Trimming left V 3 bases short and J 5 bases short, with 6 bases between. Germline-derived CDR1 and CDR2 are SNHLY and FYNNEI. Here the CDR3 DNA reads TGTGCCAGCAGTGATGAGGGAGATACGCAGTATTTT. It specifies CASSDEGDTQYF.

There are a few counts of this clonotype. The V and J genes are TRBV5-5 and TRBJ1-1; 7 nucleotides match TRBD1. CDR1 is SGHKS and CDR2 is YYEKEE in the germline V gene (reference sequence). This CDR3 is 14 amino acids long. The V gene end was trimmed by 4 bases and the J gene end by 6 bases; junction bases not matched to a gene: 9. Here the CDR3 DNA reads TGTGCCAGCAGCCCGGGGGTGGGGACAGCTGAAGCTTTCTTT. Amino acid sequence: CASSPGVGTAEAFF. Based on the CDR3 plus reference TRBV5-5 and TRBJ1-1, the full variable domain is DAGVTQSPTHLIKTRGQQVTLRCSPISGHKSVSWYQQVLGQGPQFIFQYYEKEERGRGNFPDRFSARQFPNYSSELNVNALLLGDSALYLCASSPGVGTAEAFFGQGTRLTVV.

This chain joins TRBV10-3 and TRBJ1-6; 8 positions match TRBD1. Germline trimming cut 4 bases from V and 9 bases from J; bases unmatched to any gene: 5. This CDR3 contains 14 residues. Germline V gene sequence: CDR1 ENHRY, CDR2 SYGVKD. The CDR3 loop is CAISAGQDGSPLHF. The CDR3 DNA reads TGTGCCATCAGTGCGGGACAGGATGGTTCACCCCTCCACTTT.

The rearrangement links TRBV27 to TRBJ2-7; 8 nucleotides line up with TRBD2. V shed 2 bases, J shed 7 bases, and the junction held 25 bases outside the gene matches. This CDR3 spans 20 amino acids. Germline CDR1 MNHEY, CDR2 SMNVEV (reference sequence). CDR3 sequence: CASSLLYSTGTRNGAGEQYF. The CDR3, as DNA: TGTGCCAGCAGTTTACTCTACTCAACCGGGACTAGAAATGGGGCGGGGGAGCAGTACTTC.

The rearrangement joins TRBV2 to TRBJ1-5; 11 bases map to TRBD1. The CDR3 is 17 residues long. Losses at the gene ends were 7 bases for V and 0 bases for J; bases not matched to a gene: 8. Germline assignment: CDR1 SNHLY and CDR2 FYNNEI. The CDR3 nucleotides read TGTGCCAGCAAGAAGGGACAGGGGGGCGATAGCAATCAGCCCCAGCATTTT. This codes for CASKKGQGGDSNQPQHF. Using reference TRBV2 and TRBJ1-5 for the parts outside the CDR3, the full variable domain is EPEVTQTPSHQVTQMGQEVILRCVPISNHLYFYWYRQILGQKVEFLVSFYNNEISEKSEIFDDQFSVERPDGSNFTLKIRSTKLEDSAMYFCASKKGQGGDSNQPQHFGDGTRLSIL.

The V gene is TRBV6-1, the J gene TRBJ2-5; weak D call: TRBD1 (7 bases). This CDR3 has 14 residues. In germline, CDR1 is MNHNS, CDR2 SASEGT. The V gene lost 6 bases and the J gene lost 5 bases, with 16 bases spanning the gap. The CDR3 here is CASSGNSGGETQYF. The CDR3 region has the DNA TGTGCCAGCAGCGGAAACTCAGGGGGGGAGACCCAGTACTTC.

This clonotype was seen a handful of times. CDR3 amino acids: CSARDDPGGNEQYF. In DNA, the CDR3 is TGCAGTGCTAGAGATGACCCGGGGGGGAACGAGCAGTACTTC. The chain couples TRBV20-1 to TRBJ2-7; 8 nucleotides align to TRBD2. Per the germline V gene, CDR1 is DFQATT and CDR2 is SNEGSKA (reference sequence). The CDR3 runs to 14 residues. Trimming at V came to 0 bases and at J to 5 bases, leaving 6 bases not matched to a gene.

This clonotype came up a few times. The rearrangement links TRBV5-1 to TRBJ2-3; no firm D call. V lost 1 base and J lost 0, with 9 bases in between. Germline assignment: CDR1 SGHRS and CDR2 YFSETQ. The CDR3 runs 15 residues. The CDR3 bases are TGCGCCAGCAGCTTGTTCGCTCAAAGCACAGATACGCAGTATTTT. It encodes CASSLFAQSTDTQYF. The whole variable domain, remainder taken from reference TRBV5-1 and TRBJ2-3, is KAGVTQTPRYLIKTRGQQVTLSCSPISGHRSVSWYQQTPGQGLQFLFEYFSETQRNKGNFPGRFSGRQFSNSRSEMNVSTLELGDSALYLCASSLFAQSTDTQYFGPGTRLTVL.

The chain combines TRBV11-3 with TRBJ2-3; D unresolved. This CDR3 has 14 residues. V gave up 3 bases and J gave up 7 bases, with 14 bases separating them. The V gene's germline CDR1 is SGHNT and CDR2 YENEEA. The CDR3 here is CASSFDIRMNTQYF. The CDR3 DNA follows: TGTGCCAGCAGCTTTGACATACGCATGAATACGCAGTATTTT.

J is TRBJ2-3 and V is TRBV5-5; D may be TRBD2 (5 bases). This CDR3 has 15 residues. CDR1 and CDR2 (germline): SGHKS, YYEKEE (reference sequence). Between the trimmed V and J ends, which lost 5 bases and 2 bases, there was a span of 15 bases. The CDR3 sequence is CASRKMGEPTDTQYF. CDR3 in DNA: TGTGCCAGCAGGAAAATGGGAGAACCCACAGATACGCAGTATTTT. The full variable domain, with the rest looked up from reference TRBV5-5 and TRBJ2-3, is DAGVTQSPTHLIKTRGQQVTLRCSPISGHKSVSWYQQVLGQGPQFIFQYYEKEERGRGNFPDRFSARQFPNYSSELNVNALLLGDSALYLCASRKMGEPTDTQYFGPGTRLTVL.

This clonotype was counted a few times. The chain couples TRBV6-2 or TRBV6-3 to TRBJ2-7, with D perhaps TRBD1 or TRBD2 (5 bases each). The CDR3 is made up of 18 amino acids. Trimming stripped 2 bases from V and 1 base from J, with 21 bases between. The germline gives CDR1 MNHEY, CDR2 SVGEGT. The CDR3 spells CASSYTRWGSSTSYEQYV. The CDR3 nucleotides read TGTGCCAGCAGTTACACGAGGTGGGGGAGCTCGACGTCCTACGAGCAGTACGTC.

The rearrangement uses TRBV20-1 and TRBJ1-1, with 10 bases aligning to TRBD1. The CDR3 consists of 13 residues. The germline CDR1 and CDR2 sequences are DFQATT and SNEGSKA (reference sequence). V was pared by 7 bases and J by 5 bases, with 7 bases of the junction left unmatched. CDR3 sequence reads: CSGGQGRNTEAFF. The DNA of the CDR3 is TGCAGTGGGGGACAGGGGAGGAATACTGAAGCTTTCTTT.

The chain is built from TRBV11-2 and TRBJ2-6; tentative D call: TRBD1 (6 bases). The germline V gene has CDR1 SGHAT and CDR2 FQNNGV. CDR3 length: 19 amino acids. The V end was cut by 2 bases, the J end by 1 base, with 18 bases between. The DNA of the CDR3 is TGTGCCAGCAGCTTACTATGGTCAAGCGGACAGTCTGGGGCCAACGTCCTGACTTTC. It yields the protein CASSLLWSSGQSGANVLTF.

This clonotype was observed a handful of times. This chain joins TRBV12-3 or TRBV12-4 and TRBJ2-5, with 11 bases that match TRBD2. The CDR3 consists of 13 residues. Trimming took 7 bases from V and 5 from J; bases not matched to a gene: 3. DNA for the CDR3: TGTGCCAGCAAATTAGCGGGGGGGGAGACCCAGTACTTC. The encoded protein is CASKLAGGETQYF.

The chain employs TRBV5-6 and TRBJ2-5; 11 nucleotides align to TRBD2. The V gene end was trimmed by 4 bases and the J gene end by 4 bases; junction bases not matched to a gene: 6. The CDR3 covers 15 residues. Germline values: CDR1 SGHDT, CDR2 YYEEEE. CDR3 DNA: TGTGCCAGCAGCATAACTAGCGGGGGCAGAGAGACCCAGTACTTC. Translating gives CASSITSGGRETQYF. Drawing the rest from reference TRBV5-6 and TRBJ2-5, the complete variable domain is DAGVTQSPTHLIKTRGQQVTLRCSPKSGHDTVSWYQQALGQGPQFIFQYYEEEERQRGNFPDRFSGHQFPNYSSELNVNALLLGDSALYLCASSITSGGRETQYFGPGTRLLVL.

The chain is built from TRBV19 and TRBJ2-5; D might be TRBD2 (5 bases). V dropped 3 bases and J dropped 0 bases, with 14 bases sitting between them. The CDR3 contains 16 residues. Germline CDR1 reads LNHDA; CDR2 reads SQIVND (reference sequence). CDR3 residues: CASSISAAPYQETQYF. The DNA of the CDR3 is TGTGCCAGTAGTATTAGCGCAGCCCCCTACCAAGAGACCCAGTACTTC.

V and J are TRBV7-9 and TRBJ2-7; 8 nucleotides line up with TRBD1. V shed 5 bases, J shed 1 base, and the junction held 7 bases outside the gene matches. The V gene's germline CDR1 is SEHNR and CDR2 FQNEAQ (reference sequence). The CDR3 consists of 15 residues. CDR3 loop: CASSARTGWSYEQYF. The CDR3 DNA follows: TGTGCCAGCAGCGCCCGGACAGGGTGGTCCTACGAGCAGTACTTC.

The chain has TRBV5-6 and TRBJ2-2, with 8 bases matching TRBD2. The CDR3 has 15 amino acids. J was trimmed by 2 bases and V by 4 bases; bases with no gene match: 4. The germline gives CDR1 SGHDT, CDR2 YYEEEE. CDR3 sequence: CASSRAGANTGELFF. As DNA, the CDR3 is TGTGCCAGCAGCCGAGCGGGGGCTAACACCGGGGAGCTGTTTTTT. Filled out from reference TRBV5-6 and TRBJ2-2, the complete variable domain reads DAGVTQSPTHLIKTRGQQVTLRCSPKSGHDTVSWYQQALGQGPQFIFQYYEEEERQRGNFPDRFSGHQFPNYSSELNVNALLLGDSALYLCASSRAGANTGELFFGEGSRLTVL.

The chain uses TRBV28 and TRBJ2-5; D not resolved. This CDR3 is built from 13 residues. Germline CDR1 MDHEN, CDR2 SYDVKM. V gave up 4 bases and J gave up 5 bases, with 11 bases separating them. The CDR3 sequence is CASSYPPRETQYF. CDR3 DNA sequence: TGTGCCAGCAGTTACCCCCCTAGGGAGACCCAGTACTTC.